This T cell receptor (beta chain) was found in a study of T cell responses to AZD1222 COVID-19 vaccine. For the study at large: Pooled samples include second doses given at about 4 or 12 weeks. Whole-study findings and limits: White British people made up most donors, females outnumbered males, and clonal diversity was possibly underestimated. Seropositive at baseline were only a handful of AZD1222 recipients.

Sequencing was performed with immunoSEQ multiplex PCR; in TCRdb, only in-frame clones are kept and a portion is missing. The sample has approximately 170,000 clones; around 91% are singletons. Comment on this clone: Antigen: not known.

Germline V lookup: CDR1 SGHTA, CDR2 FQGNSA. The CDR3 sequence is 14 residues long. Trimming took off 2 bases at V and 7 bases at J, with 11 bases between the two ends. V and J are TRBV7-2 and TRBJ1-4, with D perhaps matching TRBD1 (5 bases). The sequence came from an adult in good health. The sequencing here drew on peripheral blood, taken on day 0 of AZD1222 vaccination. CDR3 sequence reads: CASSLNQGGEKLFF. The DNA for the CDR3 is TGTGCCAGCAGCTTAAATCAGGGAGGTGAAAAACTGTTTTTT.